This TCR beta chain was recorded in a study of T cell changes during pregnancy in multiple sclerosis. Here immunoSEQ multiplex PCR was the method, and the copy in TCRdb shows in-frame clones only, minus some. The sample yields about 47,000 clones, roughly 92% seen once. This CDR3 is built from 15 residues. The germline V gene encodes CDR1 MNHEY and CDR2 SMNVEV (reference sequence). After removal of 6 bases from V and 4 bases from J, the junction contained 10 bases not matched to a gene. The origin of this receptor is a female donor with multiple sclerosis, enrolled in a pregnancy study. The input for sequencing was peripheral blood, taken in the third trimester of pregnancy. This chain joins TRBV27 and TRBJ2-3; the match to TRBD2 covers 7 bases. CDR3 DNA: TGTGCCAGCAGGCGGGCGGGAGTCGGGGCAGATACGCAGTATTTT. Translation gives CASRRAGVGADTQYF.